The 29 T cell receptor beta chains in this list originate from one sample, sequenced in a study of cytomegalovirus exposure and HLA in healthy donors. The PCR employed 60 Vbeta primers together with 13 Jbeta primers. Profiling relied on immunoSEQ multiplex PCR, and the TCRdb table lists in-frame clones only, not all of them. Its table lists around 140,000 clones. What was sequenced was PBMCs. These receptors all stem from a male donor in good health and CMV-seronegative.

The J gene is TRBJ2-7, the V gene TRBV7-6; TRBD1 agrees at 7 bases. The V gene end was trimmed by 5 bases and the J gene end by 5 bases; junction bases not matched to a gene: 6. This CDR3 has 13 amino acids. Germline assignment: CDR1 SGHVS and CDR2 FNYEAQ. CDR3 sequence: CASSPTGIDEQYF. The DNA for the CDR3 is TGTGCCAGCAGCCCGACAGGGATCGACGAGCAGTACTTC.

The rearrangement joins TRBV27 to TRBJ2-2, with D tentatively TRBD2 (5 bases). V was clipped by 3 bases and J by 3 bases, with 11 bases between them. CDR3 length equals 15 residues. Per the germline V gene, CDR1 is MNHEY and CDR2 is SMNVEV (reference sequence). The CDR3 DNA reads as TGTGCCAGCAGTTTGGTGAGGGCCGACACCGGGGAGCTGTTTTTT. Amino acid sequence: CASSLVRADTGELFF.

The chain employs TRBV7-8 and TRBJ1-5; 7 bases line up with TRBD1. The CDR3 contains 15 residues. V lost 3 bases to trimming and J lost 1 base; unmatched junction nucleotides: 3. The V gene's germline CDR1 is SGHVS and CDR2 FQNEAQ. CDR3 in DNA: TGTGCCAGCAGCTTGAACAGGGGAAGCAATCAGCCCCAGCATTTT. Protein product: CASSLNRGSNQPQHF.

This chain uses TRBV7-2 with TRBJ1-1; 8 positions match TRBD1. This CDR3 has 16 residues. Germline CDR1 SGHTA, CDR2 FQGNSA. Germline trimming cut 5 bases from V and 3 bases from J; bases unmatched to any gene: 11. CDR3 nucleotides: TGTGCCAGCAGCATCGGGACAGGTGTTGGAGACACTGAAGCTTTCTTT. It yields the protein CASSIGTGVGDTEAFF. Based on the CDR3 plus reference TRBV7-2 and TRBJ1-1, the full variable domain is GAGVSQSPSNKVTEKGKDVELRCDPISGHTALYWYRQSLGQGLEFLIYFQGNSAPDKSGLPSDRFSAERTGGSVSTLTIQRTQQEDSAVYLCASSIGTGVGDTEAFFGQGTRLTVV.

The CDR3 loop is CASSESPSAPGEQYF. The CDR3 DNA is TGTGCCAGCAGTGAGTCCCCGTCGGCACCCGGGGAGCAGTACTTC. The gene calls are TRBV6-6 and TRBJ2-7; D gene ambiguous. Germline values: CDR1 MNHNY, CDR2 SVGAGI (reference sequence). The CDR3 loop spans 15 amino acids. The V end lost 5 bases, the J end lost 7 bases, and 21 bases lay between the germline ends.

The gene calls are TRBV6-1 and TRBJ2-7, with 11 bases that match TRBD2. V lost 2 bases and J lost 4; bases outside the gene matches: 4. The CDR3 has 15 amino acids. The germline CDR1 and CDR2 sequences are MNHNS and SASEGT. CDR3 loop: CASSENSGRVYEQYF. The CDR3 DNA reads TGTGCCAGCAGTGAAAATAGCGGGAGGGTTTACGAGCAGTACTTC.

The chain links TRBV6-6 to TRBJ2-7; tentative D call: TRBD1 (6 bases). V dropped 8 bases and J dropped 3 bases, with 8 bases sitting between them. The CDR3 totals 11 residues. Germline CDR1 reads MNHNY; CDR2 reads SVGAGI (reference sequence). CDR3 loop: CASLGGYEQYF. The CDR3 DNA sequence: TGTGCCAGCCTAGGGGGCTACGAGCAGTACTTC.

As concerns this clone: Its ends do not fully match the called genes, so a read error is possible. This chain links TRBV5-6 with TRBJ2-2; 9 bases match TRBD2. From germline, CDR1 is SGHDT and CDR2 YYEEEE. CDR3 length: 16 residues. In DNA form, the CDR3 reads TGTGCCAGCAGCTTGGGTCTAGCGGGGAACGCCGGGGAGCTGTTTTTT. Translating gives CASSLGLAGNAGELFF.

The rearrangement uses TRBV11-2 and TRBJ1-1, with D possibly matching TRBD1 (5 bases). This CDR3 has 14 residues. Germline CDR1 reads SGHAT; CDR2 reads FQNNGV. Trimming took 6 bases from V and 8 from J, leaving 19 bases between them. Written as DNA, the CDR3 is TGTGCCAGCAGGCTTCTCCAGGGTCCACTAGAAGCTTTCTTT. Translating gives CASRLLQGPLEAFF.

The chain employs TRBV29-1 and TRBJ1-1, with D tentatively TRBD1 (6 bases). The germline V gene encodes CDR1 SQVTM and CDR2 ANQGSEA. The CDR3 sequence is 13 residues long. The V and J ends lost 5 bases and 3 bases respectively, with 13 bases between them. CDR3 loop: CSVKQGLDTEAFF. DNA of the CDR3: TGCAGCGTTAAACAGGGTCTGGACACTGAAGCTTTCTTT.

The chain recombines TRBV7-9 with TRBJ2-6; D unresolved. CDR3 size: 14 residues. V lost 2 bases and J 1 base, leaving 3 bases between the germline ends. In germline, CDR1 is SEHNR, CDR2 FQNEAQ (reference sequence). The DNA for the CDR3 is TGTGCCAGCAGCTTATCTTCTGGGGCCAACGTCCTGACTTTC. This sequence encodes CASSLSSGANVLTF. Full variable domain (outside the CDR3, taken from reference TRBV7-9 and TRBJ2-6): DTGVSQNPRHKITKRGQNVTFRCDPISEHNRLYWYRQTLGQGPEFLTYFQNEAQLEKSRLLSDRFSAERPKGSFSTLEIQRTEQGDSAMYLCASSLSSGANVLTFGAGSRLTVL.

The rearrangement joins TRBV10-1 to TRBJ2-5; 7 bases align to TRBD1. Looked up from germline, CDR1 is WNHNN and CDR2 is SYGVQD (reference sequence). The CDR3 runs to 13 residues. Trimming cost V 4 bases and J 6 bases; bases outside gene matches: 5. CDR3 bases: TGCGCCAGCAGTGCTGACAGGGAAAAGACCCAGTACTTC. Translated, it gives CASSADREKTQYF.

The V call is TRBV4-3, the J call TRBJ1-6, with a possible D match to TRBD1 (6 bases). Germline lookup yields CDR1 LGHNA and CDR2 YSLEER. Trimming cost V 3 bases and J 5 bases, with 17 bases left between them. This CDR3 spans 17 amino acids. CDR3 DNA sequence: TGCGCCAGCAGCCATTCGACGGGGGGCATCGATAATTCACCCCTCCACTTT. It translates to CASSHSTGGIDNSPLHF.

This chain joins TRBV9 and TRBJ1-3; a possible D gene is TRBD1 (5 bases). V dropped 0 bases and J dropped 2 bases, with 9 bases sitting between them. The CDR3 runs to 15 residues. The V gene's germline CDR1 is SGDLS and CDR2 YYNGEE. CDR3 loop: CASSVERGAGNTIYF. The CDR3 region has the DNA TGTGCCAGCAGCGTAGAAAGGGGTGCTGGAAACACCATATATTTT.

The gene calls are TRBV27 and TRBJ1-1, with a possible D match to TRBD1 (6 bases). The CDR3 loop spans 14 amino acids. Germline CDR1 reads MNHEY; CDR2 reads SMNVEV (reference sequence). The V end was cut by 4 bases, the J end by 0 bases, with 9 bases between. The CDR3 spells CASSWTAMNTEAFF. As DNA, the CDR3 is TGTGCCAGCAGTTGGACAGCTATGAACACTGAAGCTTTCTTT.

The J gene is TRBJ1-2, the V gene TRBV30; D call uncertain. Trimming removed 8 bases at V and 4 bases at J, with 11 bases between. The CDR3 has 11 residues. CDR1 is GTSNPN, CDR2 SVGIG, per germline (reference sequence). The chain's CDR3 is CAIETGYGYTF. In DNA, the CDR3 is TGTGCCATCGAAACCGGCTATGGCTACACCTTC.

This chain joins TRBV18 and TRBJ2-3; 14 bases are a match to TRBD2. The junction had 8 bases not matched to a gene; V was cut back by 3 bases and J by 3 bases. Germline assignment: CDR1 KGHSH and CDR2 LQKENI. The CDR3 loop spans 18 amino acids. As DNA, the CDR3 is TGTGCCAGCTCACCGACTAGCGGGGGGGCCGAGGGGACAGATACGCAGTATTTT. This codes for CASSPTSGGAEGTDTQYF. Looking up the rest from reference TRBV18 and TRBJ2-3 gives the full variable domain: NAGVMQNPRHLVRRRGQEARLRCSPMKGHSHVYWYRQLPEEGLKFMVYLQKENIIDESGMPKERFSAEFPKEGPSILRIQQVVRGDSAAYFCASSPTSGGAEGTDTQYFGPGTRLTVL.

V gene TRBV9 combines with J gene TRBJ2-7; 8 nucleotides line up with TRBD2. Trimming removed 0 bases from V and 3 bases from J; junction bases left unmatched: 5. The CDR3 is 15 amino acids. Germline lookup yields CDR1 SGDLS and CDR2 YYNGEE. The CDR3 loop is CASSVEGTSIYEQYF. CDR3 in DNA: TGTGCCAGCAGCGTAGAGGGGACTAGTATCTACGAGCAGTACTTC.

Worth noting for this clone: This specimen includes other DNA sequences encoding the same CDR3. The chain uses TRBV6-5 and TRBJ2-7; 7 bases agree with TRBD1. CDR1 is MNHEY and CDR2 is SVGAGI in the germline V gene. The CDR3 sequence is 15 residues long. Trimming removed 0 bases from V and 2 bases from J; junction bases left unmatched: 4. The CDR3 region is CASSYSRDRTYEQYF. The DNA of the CDR3 is TGTGCCAGCAGTTACTCCCGGGACAGAACCTACGAGCAGTACTTC.

J is TRBJ1-2 and V is TRBV18, with TRBD1 matching over 9 bases. After removal of 3 bases from V and 4 bases from J, the junction contained 6 bases not matched to a gene. CDR1 is KGHSH and CDR2 is LQKENI in the germline V gene. The CDR3 extends over 15 amino acids. For the CDR3, the DNA is TGTGCCAGCTCACCCACGGACAGGGGAGGCTATGGCTACACCTTC. Translated: CASSPTDRGGYGYTF.

On this clone itself: At the DNA level, this CDR3 is encoded by other sequences in the same sample as well. V is TRBV30 and J is TRBJ1-5; 7 nucleotides match TRBD1. In germline, CDR1 is GTSNPN, CDR2 SVGIG (reference sequence). Losses at the gene ends were 0 bases for V and 4 bases for J; bases not matched to a gene: 0. The CDR3 contains 13 residues. CDR3 sequence reads: CAWSVQGNQPQHF. CDR3 DNA sequence: TGTGCCTGGAGTGTACAGGGGAATCAGCCCCAGCATTTT.

V and J are TRBV28 and TRBJ1-1; no firm D call. The CDR3 is made up of 17 amino acids. The V end lost 7 bases, the J end lost 3 bases, and 24 bases lay between the germline ends. Germline V CDR1 and CDR2: MDHEN, SYDVKM. The CDR3 region has the DNA TGTGCCAGCAATACCCCGAGGCGCCGGACTAGGGACACTGAAGCTTTCTTT. Protein: CASNTPRRRTRDTEAFF.

The rearrangement joins TRBV18 to TRBJ2-3; 8 nucleotides line up with TRBD2. V dropped 6 bases and J dropped 5; count of bases not matched to a gene: 16. The germline V gene has CDR1 KGHSH and CDR2 LQKENI. This CDR3 is built from 17 residues. In nucleotides, the CDR3 is TGTGCCAGCTCTCCTACGATCGTTAGCGGGAAGATAGATACGCAGTATTTT. This sequence encodes CASSPTIVSGKIDTQYF.

The rearrangement links TRBV18 to TRBJ2-3, with 13 nucleotides matching TRBD2. The CDR3 is made up of 17 amino acids. J was trimmed by 2 bases and V by 6 bases; bases with no gene match: 8. Germline lookup yields CDR1 KGHSH and CDR2 LQKENI. The CDR3 DNA reads as TGTGCCAGCTCGCCTGGACTAGCGGGGGAAGACACAGATACGCAGTATTTT. Its protein is CASSPGLAGEDTDTQYF.

The gene calls are TRBV28 and TRBJ1-1, with TRBD1 matching 9 bases. The CDR3 consists of 14 residues. The trim removed 6 bases at V and 5 bases at J, leaving 7 bases unmatched. In germline, CDR1 is MDHEN, CDR2 SYDVKM. CDR3 bases: TGTGCCAGCAGATCGGACAGGGGCGGGACTGAAGCTTTCTTT. Translated, it gives CASRSDRGGTEAFF.

This sequence joins TRBV29-1 and TRBJ2-7, with D maybe TRBD1 (5 bases). This CDR3 is 12 amino acids long. Germline V CDR1 and CDR2: SQVTM, ANQGSEA. V lost 3 bases and J lost 2, with 8 bases in between. CDR3 in amino acids: CSVDTGTYEQYF. In DNA, the CDR3 is TGCAGCGTTGACACAGGTACCTACGAGCAGTACTTC.

The gene calls are TRBV13 and TRBJ2-7, with a tentative D call TRBD2 (6 bases). Trimming removed 3 bases at V and 3 bases at J, with 12 bases between. The CDR3 extends over 14 amino acids. The germline V gene encodes CDR1 PRHDT and CDR2 FYEKMQ (reference sequence). The CDR3 region is CASSFWNSGYEQYF. CDR3 nucleotide sequence: TGTGCCAGCAGCTTTTGGAATAGCGGCTACGAGCAGTACTTC.

CDR3 region: CAWKTGQGSEAFF. The CDR3, as DNA: TGTGCCTGGAAAACTGGACAGGGCTCTGAAGCTTTCTTT. J is TRBJ1-1 and V is TRBV30; TRBD1 matches at 8 bases. The CDR3 runs 13 residues. Germline V CDR1 and CDR2: GTSNPN, SVGIG (reference sequence). The V and J ends lost 4 bases and 6 bases, in that order; junction bases with no gene match: 7.

J is TRBJ2-4 and V is TRBV7-9; D remains unclear. The CDR3 spans 12 residues. The V gene's germline CDR1 is SEHNR and CDR2 FQNEAQ (reference sequence). Trimming removed 7 bases from V and 8 bases from J, with 12 bases in between. In DNA form, the CDR3 reads TGTGCCAGCACCCCTCACTCCGACATTCAGTACTTC. Amino acid sequence: CASTPHSDIQYF.